The rows below give T cell receptor beta chains drawn from one sample of a study of shared clonotypes between healthy human individuals. Assay used: immunoSEQ multiplex PCR; TCRdb lists only in-frame clones, some missing. Among millions of clones, roughly 95% were seen once, and the ten largest hold 0.85% to 1.3%. Sequencing used naive CD8+ T cells sorted from blood. Receptors were obtained from a young man in good health. CDR3s leave out the opening cysteine and the closing phenylalanine or tryptophan. A D gene is named only where the DNA matches it firmly.

TRBV9	TRBD2	TRBJ2-3	ASSPPGLVFGTQY
TRBV27	TRBD1	TRBJ2-7	ASSQGQPYEQY
TRBV10-3	.	TRBJ2-7	AISVQGGSEQY
TRBV19	.	TRBJ1-2	ASSIDGEIYGYT
TRBV6-5	.	TRBJ2-3	ASSYEIGVSDTQY
TRBV5-1	.	TRBJ1-2	ASSPLGQTGGEYGYT
TRBV29-1	.	TRBJ2-7	SVGTSLSYEQY
TRBV5-6	TRBD1	TRBJ2-7	ASSLGTGGAEQY
TRBV6-5	.	TRBJ1-1	ASSYFSEDEAF
TRBV11-3	.	TRBJ2-7	ASSTIAGSEQY
TRBV4-1	.	TRBJ2-7	ASSLQIEGGYEQY
TRBV4-2	TRBD2	TRBJ2-7	ASSQDFAGGPGEQY
TRBV7-2	.	TRBJ1-2	ASSLAHSTNYGYT
TRBV6-5	.	TRBJ1-1	ASSLAVNTEAF
TRBV28	.	TRBJ2-5	ASSPRGSETQY
TRBV4-1	.	TRBJ2-7	ASSQGGLAETYEQY
TRBV4-1	.	TRBJ2-7	ASSQRSRSYEQY
TRBV13	TRBD2	TRBJ2-3	ASSATSGRPADTQY
TRBV6-5	TRBD1	TRBJ2-7	ASSPTRTGGSEQY
TRBV19	TRBD2	TRBJ2-7	ASSWSGSRDYEQY
TRBV29-1	.	TRBJ2-1	SVEGIPEGHNYNEQF
TRBV27	.	TRBJ2-7	ASSLSAQTYEQY
TRBV15	.	TRBJ1-4	ATSRDYGDEKLF
TRBV4-3	.	TRBJ2-2	ASSQDPSLGNTGELF
TRBV11-2	TRBD1	TRBJ1-1	ASSPGRGGTEAF
TRBV9	TRBD2	TRBJ2-7	ASSVGLAGVEQY
TRBV6-1	TRBD2	TRBJ2-1	ASSEGLAGSLYNEQF
TRBV4-1	TRBD1	TRBJ2-7	ASSQKGQGIYEQY
TRBV29-1	.	TRBJ2-7	SVETGWGNAYEQY
TRBV13	.	TRBJ2-1	ASSSMGGGLPEQF
TRBV9	.	TRBJ2-7	ASSVGVAGEQY
TRBV13	.	TRBJ2-7	ASSGESSYEQY
TRBV4-1	.	TRBJ2-2	ASSQVGRTGELF
TRBV27	.	TRBJ1-2	ASWDGNYGYT
TRBV11-2	TRBD1	TRBJ2-7	ASSPTGVSSYEQY
TRBV27	TRBD2	TRBJ2-1	ASTSSGGPPNEQF
TRBV7-9	TRBD1	TRBJ1-1	ASSSSRDSLNTEAF
TRBV4-1	.	TRBJ1-1	ASSHIGTEAF
TRBV5-1	.	TRBJ2-5	ASSLEGGIQETQY
TRBV28	TRBD1	TRBJ1-6	ASSRGQTNYNSPLH
TRBV27	.	TRBJ2-3	ASSPTVSTDTQY
TRBV7-9	.	TRBJ1-3	ASSLVGDMRNTIY
TRBV4-1	TRBD2	TRBJ2-5	ASSQEWGLAGETQY
TRBV7-2	.	TRBJ2-2	ASRLDEGGTGELF
TRBV27	TRBD2	TRBJ2-3	ASSLQRGAFTDTQY
TRBV7-6	TRBD2	TRBJ2-5	ASSLDSPAGGEETQY
TRBV27	.	TRBJ2-1	ASSLGPEQF